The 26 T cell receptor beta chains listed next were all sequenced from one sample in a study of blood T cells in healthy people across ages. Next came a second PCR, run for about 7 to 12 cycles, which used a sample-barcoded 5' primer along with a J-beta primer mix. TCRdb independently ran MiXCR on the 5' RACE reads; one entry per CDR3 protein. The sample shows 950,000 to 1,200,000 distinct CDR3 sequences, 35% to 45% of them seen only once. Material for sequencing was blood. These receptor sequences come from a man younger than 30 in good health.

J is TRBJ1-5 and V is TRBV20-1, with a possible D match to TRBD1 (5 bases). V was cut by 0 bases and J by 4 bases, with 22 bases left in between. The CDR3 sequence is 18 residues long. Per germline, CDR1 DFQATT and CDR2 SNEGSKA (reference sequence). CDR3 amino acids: CSARDPADVKGLNQPQHF. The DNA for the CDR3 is TGCAGTGCTAGAGATCCGGCGGATGTGAAGGGGCTTAATCAGCCCCAGCATTTT.

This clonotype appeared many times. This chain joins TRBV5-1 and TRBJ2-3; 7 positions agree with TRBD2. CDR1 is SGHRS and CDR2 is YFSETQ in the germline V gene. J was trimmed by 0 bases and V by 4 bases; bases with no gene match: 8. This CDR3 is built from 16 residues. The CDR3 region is CASSPPSSGSTDTQYF. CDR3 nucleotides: TGCGCCAGCAGCCCCCCGTCTAGCGGAAGCACAGATACGCAGTATTTT.

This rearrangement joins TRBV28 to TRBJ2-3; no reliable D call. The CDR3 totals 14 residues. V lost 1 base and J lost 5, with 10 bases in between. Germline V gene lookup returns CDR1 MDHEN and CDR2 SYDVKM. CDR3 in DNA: TGTGCCAGCAGTTTATCGGTTAATCTAGATACGCAGTATTTT. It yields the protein CASSLSVNLDTQYF. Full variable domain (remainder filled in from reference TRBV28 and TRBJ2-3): DVKVTQSSRYLVKRTGEKVFLECVQDMDHENMFWYRQDPGLGLRLIYFSYDVKMKEKGDIPEGYSVSREKKERFSLILESASTNQTSMYLCASSLSVNLDTQYFGPGTRLTVL.

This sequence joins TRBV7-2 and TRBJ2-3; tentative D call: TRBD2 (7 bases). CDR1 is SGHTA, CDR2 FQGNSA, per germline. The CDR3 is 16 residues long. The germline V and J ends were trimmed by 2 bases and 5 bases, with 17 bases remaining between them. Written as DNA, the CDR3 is TGTGCCAGCAGCTTATTCGCGGGGGCCCACCAAGATACGCAGTATTTT. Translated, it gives CASSLFAGAHQDTQYF. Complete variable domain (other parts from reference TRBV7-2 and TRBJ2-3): GAGVSQSPSNKVTEKGKDVELRCDPISGHTALYWYRQSLGQGLEFLIYFQGNSAPDKSGLPSDRFSAERTGGSVSTLTIQRTQQEDSAVYLCASSLFAGAHQDTQYFGPGTRLTVL.

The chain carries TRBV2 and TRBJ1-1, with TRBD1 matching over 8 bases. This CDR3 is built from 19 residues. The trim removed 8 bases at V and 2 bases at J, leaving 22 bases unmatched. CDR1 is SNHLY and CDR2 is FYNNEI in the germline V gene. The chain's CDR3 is CASRYTRQGIGVVNTEAFF. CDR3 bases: TGTGCCAGCCGGTATACTCGACAGGGGATAGGGGTGGTAAACACTGAAGCTTTCTTT.

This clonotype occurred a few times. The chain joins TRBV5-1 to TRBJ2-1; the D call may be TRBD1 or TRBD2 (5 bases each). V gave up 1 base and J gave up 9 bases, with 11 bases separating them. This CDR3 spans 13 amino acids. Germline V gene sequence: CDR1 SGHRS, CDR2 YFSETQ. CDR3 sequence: CASSLRGVGEQFF. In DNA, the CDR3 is TGCGCCAGCAGCTTGAGAGGGGTCGGTGAGCAGTTCTTC.

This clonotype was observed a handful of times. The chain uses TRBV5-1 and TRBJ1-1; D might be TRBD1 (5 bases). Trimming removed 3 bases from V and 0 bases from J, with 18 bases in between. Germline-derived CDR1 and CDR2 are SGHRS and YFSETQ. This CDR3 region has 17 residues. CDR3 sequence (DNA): TGCGCCAGCAGCTCCAGGACAAAATCAGACTTGAACACTGAAGCTTTCTTT. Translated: CASSSRTKSDLNTEAFF.

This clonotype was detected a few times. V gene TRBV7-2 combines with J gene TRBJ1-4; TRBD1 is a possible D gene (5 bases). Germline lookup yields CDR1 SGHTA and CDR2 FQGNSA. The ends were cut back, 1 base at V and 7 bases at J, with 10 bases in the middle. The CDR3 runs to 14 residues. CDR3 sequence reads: CASSLVGHGEKLFF. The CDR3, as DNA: TGTGCCAGCAGCTTAGTAGGACATGGTGAAAAACTGTTTTTT.

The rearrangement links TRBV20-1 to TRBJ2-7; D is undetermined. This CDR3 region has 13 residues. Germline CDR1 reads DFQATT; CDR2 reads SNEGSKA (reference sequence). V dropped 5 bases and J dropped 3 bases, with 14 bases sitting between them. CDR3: CSARVRHSYEQYF. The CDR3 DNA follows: TGCAGTGCTCGAGTGAGACACAGCTACGAGCAGTACTTC.

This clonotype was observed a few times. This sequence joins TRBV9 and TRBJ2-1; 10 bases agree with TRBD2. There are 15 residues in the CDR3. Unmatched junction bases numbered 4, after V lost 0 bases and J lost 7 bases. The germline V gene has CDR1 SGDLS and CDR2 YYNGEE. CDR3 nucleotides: TGTGCCAGCAGCGTAGTCCCTAGCGGGGGTAATGAGCAGTTCTTC. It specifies CASSVVPSGGNEQFF.

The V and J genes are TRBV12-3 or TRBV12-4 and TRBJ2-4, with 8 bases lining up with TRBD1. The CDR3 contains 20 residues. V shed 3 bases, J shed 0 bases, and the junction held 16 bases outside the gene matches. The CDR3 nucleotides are TGTGCCAGCAGTTTGAGGCTAATGTGGGGACAGGAGCTAGCCAAAAACATTCAGTACTTC. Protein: CASSLRLMWGQELAKNIQYF.

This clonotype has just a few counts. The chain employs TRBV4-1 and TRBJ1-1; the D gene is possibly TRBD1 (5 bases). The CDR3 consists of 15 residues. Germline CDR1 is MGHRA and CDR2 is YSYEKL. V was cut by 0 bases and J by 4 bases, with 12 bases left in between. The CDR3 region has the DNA TGCGCCAGCAGCCAAGATCCCATAGGGGTCACTGAAGCTTTCTTT. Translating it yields CASSQDPIGVTEAFF.

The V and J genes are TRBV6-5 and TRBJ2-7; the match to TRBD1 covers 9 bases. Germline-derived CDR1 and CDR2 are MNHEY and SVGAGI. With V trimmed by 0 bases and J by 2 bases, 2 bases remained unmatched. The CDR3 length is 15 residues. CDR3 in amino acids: CASSYSTGGAYEQYF. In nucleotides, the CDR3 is TGTGCCAGCAGTTACTCGACAGGGGGGGCCTACGAGCAGTACTTC.

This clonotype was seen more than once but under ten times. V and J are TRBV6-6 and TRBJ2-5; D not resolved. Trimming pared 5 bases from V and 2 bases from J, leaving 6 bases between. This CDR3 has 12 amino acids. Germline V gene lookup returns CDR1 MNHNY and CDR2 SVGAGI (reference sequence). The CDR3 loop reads CASSGNQETQYF. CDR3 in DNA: TGTGCCAGCAGTGGAAATCAAGAGACCCAGTACTTC.

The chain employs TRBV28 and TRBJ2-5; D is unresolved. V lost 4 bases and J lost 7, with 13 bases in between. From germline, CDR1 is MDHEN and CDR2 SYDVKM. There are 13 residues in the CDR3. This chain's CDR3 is CASSSEALGTQYF. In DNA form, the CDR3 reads TGTGCCAGCAGTTCAGAGGCCCTGGGGACCCAGTACTTC.

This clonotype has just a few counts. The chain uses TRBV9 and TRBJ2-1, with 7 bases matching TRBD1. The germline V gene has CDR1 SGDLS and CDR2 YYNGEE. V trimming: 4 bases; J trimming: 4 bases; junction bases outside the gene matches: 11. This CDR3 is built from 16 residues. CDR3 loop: CASSPPRAGGYNEQFF. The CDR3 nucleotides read TGTGCCAGCAGCCCCCCGAGGGCAGGGGGTTACAATGAGCAGTTCTTC.

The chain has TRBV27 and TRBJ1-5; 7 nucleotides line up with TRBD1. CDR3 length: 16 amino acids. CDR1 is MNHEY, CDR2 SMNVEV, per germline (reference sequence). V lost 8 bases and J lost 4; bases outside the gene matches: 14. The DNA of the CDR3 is TGTGCCAGCGGTTACAGGGGCCCCTCCGGGAATCAGCCCCAGCATTTT. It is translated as CASGYRGPSGNQPQHF.

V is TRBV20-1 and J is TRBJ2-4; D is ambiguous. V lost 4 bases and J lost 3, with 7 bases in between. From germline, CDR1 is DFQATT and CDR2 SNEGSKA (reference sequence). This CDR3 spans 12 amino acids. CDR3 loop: CSATAHKNIQYF. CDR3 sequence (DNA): TGCAGTGCTACAGCTCACAAAAACATTCAGTACTTC.

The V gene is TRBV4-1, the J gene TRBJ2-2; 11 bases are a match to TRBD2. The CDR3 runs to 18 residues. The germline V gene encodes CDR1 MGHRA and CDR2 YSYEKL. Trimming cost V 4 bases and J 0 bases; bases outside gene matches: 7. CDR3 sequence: CASSLTSGDGSNTGELFF. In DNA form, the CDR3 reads TGCGCCAGCAGCCTGACTAGCGGGGACGGATCGAACACCGGGGAGCTGTTTTTT.

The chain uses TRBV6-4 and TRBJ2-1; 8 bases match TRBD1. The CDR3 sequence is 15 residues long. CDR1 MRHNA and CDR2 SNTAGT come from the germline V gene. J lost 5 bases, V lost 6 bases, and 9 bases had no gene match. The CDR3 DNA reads TGTGCCAGCAGGACCCGGGACAGGTATCACAATGAGCAGTTCTTC. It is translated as CASRTRDRYHNEQFF.

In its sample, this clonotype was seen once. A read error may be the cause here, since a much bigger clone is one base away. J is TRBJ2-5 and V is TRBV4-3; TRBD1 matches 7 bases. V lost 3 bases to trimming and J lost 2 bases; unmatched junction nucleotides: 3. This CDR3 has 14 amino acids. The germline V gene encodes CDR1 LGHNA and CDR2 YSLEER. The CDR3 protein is CASSHADRQETQYF. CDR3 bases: TGCGCCAGCAGCCACGCGGACAGGCAAGAGACCCAGTACTTC.

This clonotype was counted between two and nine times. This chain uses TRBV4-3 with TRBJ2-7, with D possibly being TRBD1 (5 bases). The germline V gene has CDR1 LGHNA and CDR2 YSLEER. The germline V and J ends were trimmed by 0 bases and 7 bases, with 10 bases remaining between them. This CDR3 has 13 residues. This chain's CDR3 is CASSQEISGEQYF. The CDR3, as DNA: TGCGCCAGCAGCCAAGAAATTTCAGGGGAGCAGTACTTC.

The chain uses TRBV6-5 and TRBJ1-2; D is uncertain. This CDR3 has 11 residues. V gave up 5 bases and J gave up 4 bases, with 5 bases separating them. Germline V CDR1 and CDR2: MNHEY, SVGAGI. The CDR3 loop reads CASSNSYGYTF. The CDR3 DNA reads TGTGCCAGCAGTAACAGCTATGGCTACACCTTC.

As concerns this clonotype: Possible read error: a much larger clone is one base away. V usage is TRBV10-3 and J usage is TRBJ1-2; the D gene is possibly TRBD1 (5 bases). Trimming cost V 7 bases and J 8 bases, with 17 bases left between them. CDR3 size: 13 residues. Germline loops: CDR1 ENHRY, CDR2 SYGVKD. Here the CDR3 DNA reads TGTGCCATCAACGTGCAGGGTGGAGTCGGCTACACCTTC. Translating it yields CAINVQGGVGYTF.

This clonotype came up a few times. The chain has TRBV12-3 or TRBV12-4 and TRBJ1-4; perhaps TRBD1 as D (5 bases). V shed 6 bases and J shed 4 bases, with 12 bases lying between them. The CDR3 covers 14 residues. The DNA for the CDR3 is TGTGCCAGCAGGTTGGGACGGGGTAATGAAAAACTGTTTTTT. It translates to CASRLGRGNEKLFF.

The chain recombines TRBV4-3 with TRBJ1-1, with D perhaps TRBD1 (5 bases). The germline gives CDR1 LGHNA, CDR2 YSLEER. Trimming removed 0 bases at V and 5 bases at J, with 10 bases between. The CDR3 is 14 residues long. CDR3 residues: CASSQELGVTEAFF. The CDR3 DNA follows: TGCGCCAGCAGCCAAGAATTGGGGGTTACTGAAGCTTTCTTT.